Ten or more counts support the clone carrying this TCR beta chain. For the second PCR, which ran for 7 to 11 cycles, a sample-barcoded 5' primer and a J-beta primer mix were used. Each CDR3 protein is one row after TCRdb ran MiXCR on the 5' RACE reads. This table holds some 890,000 distinct CDR3 sequences, 25% to 35% found once. This sample was included in a study of blood T cells in healthy people across ages. The same data also went into a second study, on T cells of mothers and their children. That publication notes: Persisting microchimeric T cell clones went undetected.

This TCR was sampled from a woman aged 40 to 50 in good health. The sequencing input was blood.

The CDR3 region is CAISGGAGAYEQYF. Written as DNA, the CDR3 is TGTGCCATCAGTGGTGGGGCAGGAGCTTACGAGCAGTACTTC. The V and J genes are TRBV10-3 and TRBJ2-7, with a possible D match to TRBD1 (5 bases). This CDR3 spans 14 amino acids. Germline V gives CDR1 ENHRY, CDR2 SYGVKD. Trimming stripped 4 bases from V and 4 bases from J, with 14 bases between.